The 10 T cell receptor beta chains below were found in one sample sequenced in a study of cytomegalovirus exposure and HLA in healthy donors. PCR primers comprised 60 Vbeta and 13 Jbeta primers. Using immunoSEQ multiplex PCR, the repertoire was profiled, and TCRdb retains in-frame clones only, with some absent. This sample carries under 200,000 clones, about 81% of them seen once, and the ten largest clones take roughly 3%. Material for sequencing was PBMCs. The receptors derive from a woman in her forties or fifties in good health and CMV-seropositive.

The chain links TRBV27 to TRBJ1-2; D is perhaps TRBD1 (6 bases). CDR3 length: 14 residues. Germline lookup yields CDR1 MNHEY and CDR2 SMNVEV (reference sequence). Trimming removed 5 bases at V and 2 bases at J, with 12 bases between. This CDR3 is CASSPTQGNYGYTF. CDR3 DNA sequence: TGTGCCAGCAGTCCAACACAGGGAAACTATGGCTACACCTTC.

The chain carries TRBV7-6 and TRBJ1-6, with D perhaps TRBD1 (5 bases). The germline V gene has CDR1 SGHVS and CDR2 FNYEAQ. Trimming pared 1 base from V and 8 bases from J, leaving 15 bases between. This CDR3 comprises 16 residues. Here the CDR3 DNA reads TGTGCCAGCAGCTTAGGGGGAGGAGGGGCTGATTCACCCCTCCACTTT. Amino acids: CASSLGGGGADSPLHF.

CDR3 coding DNA: TGTGCCAGCAGCTATAGCGGGGGGGCGAGTCAAGAGACCCAGTACTTC. Translated, it gives CASSYSGGASQETQYF. The V and J genes are TRBV7-3 and TRBJ2-5, with 11 nucleotides matching TRBD2. V lost 4 bases and J lost 2; bases outside the gene matches: 6. CDR3 length: 16 amino acids. Looked up from germline, CDR1 is SGHTA and CDR2 is FQGTGA.

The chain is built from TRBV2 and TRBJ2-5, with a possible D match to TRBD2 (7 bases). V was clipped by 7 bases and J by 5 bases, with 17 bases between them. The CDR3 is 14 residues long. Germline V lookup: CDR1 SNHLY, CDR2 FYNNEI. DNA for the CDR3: TGTGCCAGCAAAAACGGGGGGCTTTGGGAGACCCAGTACTTC. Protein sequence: CASKNGGLWETQYF.

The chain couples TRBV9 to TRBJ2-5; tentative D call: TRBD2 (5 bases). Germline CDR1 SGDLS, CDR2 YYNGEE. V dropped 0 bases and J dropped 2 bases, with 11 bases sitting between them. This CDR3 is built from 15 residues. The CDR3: CASSVGEQLQETQYF. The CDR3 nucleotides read TGTGCCAGCAGCGTAGGGGAGCAGCTACAAGAGACCCAGTACTTC.

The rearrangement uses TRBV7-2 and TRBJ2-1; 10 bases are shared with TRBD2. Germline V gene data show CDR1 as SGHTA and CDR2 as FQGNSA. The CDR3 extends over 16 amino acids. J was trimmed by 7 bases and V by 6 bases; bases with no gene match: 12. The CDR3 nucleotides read TGTGCCAGCAGACTCCCGGGACTAGCGTCAGGAAATGAGCAGTTCTTC. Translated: CASRLPGLASGNEQFF.

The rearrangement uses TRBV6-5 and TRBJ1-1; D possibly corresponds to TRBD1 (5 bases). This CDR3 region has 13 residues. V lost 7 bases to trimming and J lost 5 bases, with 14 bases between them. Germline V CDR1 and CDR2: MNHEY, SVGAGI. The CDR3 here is CASKKVGGTEAFF. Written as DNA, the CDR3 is TGTGCCAGCAAAAAGGTGGGGGGAACTGAAGCTTTCTTT.

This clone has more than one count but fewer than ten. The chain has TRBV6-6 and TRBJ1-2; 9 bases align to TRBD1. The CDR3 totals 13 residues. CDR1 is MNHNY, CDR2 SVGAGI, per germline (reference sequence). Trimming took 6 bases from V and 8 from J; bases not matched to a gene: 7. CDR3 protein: CASSPDRGRGYTF. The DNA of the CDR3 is TGTGCCAGCAGCCCGGACAGGGGCAGAGGCTACACCTTC.

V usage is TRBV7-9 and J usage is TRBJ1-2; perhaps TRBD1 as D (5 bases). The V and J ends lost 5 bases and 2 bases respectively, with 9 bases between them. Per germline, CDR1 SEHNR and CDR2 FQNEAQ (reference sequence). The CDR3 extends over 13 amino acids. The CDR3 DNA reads TGTGCCAGCAGCCGGGGGGTCAACTATGGCTACACCTTC. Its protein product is CASSRGVNYGYTF. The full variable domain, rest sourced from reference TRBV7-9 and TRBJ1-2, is DTGVSQNPRHKITKRGQNVTFRCDPISEHNRLYWYRQTLGQGPEFLTYFQNEAQLEKSRLLSDRFSAERPKGSFSTLEIQRTEQGDSAMYLCASSRGVNYGYTFGSGTRLTVV.

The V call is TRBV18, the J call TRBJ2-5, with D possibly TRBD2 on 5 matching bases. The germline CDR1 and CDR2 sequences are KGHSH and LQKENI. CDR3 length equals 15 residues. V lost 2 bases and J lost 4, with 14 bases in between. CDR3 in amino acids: CASSPDPNTRETQYF. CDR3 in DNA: TGTGCCAGCTCACCAGACCCGAACACTAGAGAGACCCAGTACTTC. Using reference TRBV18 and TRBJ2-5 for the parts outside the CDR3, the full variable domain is NAGVMQNPRHLVRRRGQEARLRCSPMKGHSHVYWYRQLPEEGLKFMVYLQKENIIDESGMPKERFSAEFPKEGPSILRIQQVVRGDSAAYFCASSPDPNTRETQYFGPGTRLLVL.